These 9 T cell receptor beta chains came from one sample sequenced in a study of Tregs in tolerant kidney transplant recipients. Method: immunoSEQ multiplex PCR; TCRdb's copy keeps in-frame clones and lacks some. Here the sample table reports 48,000 or so clones. Here the sequenced sample was CD4+ T cells from blood, taken before the transplant. The receptor set was obtained from a human donor who received a combined kidney and bone marrow transplant.

For this clone: The read is 3 residues too short to cover the CDR3 end, so that end is filled in from the germline J gene. The chain recombines TRBV5-1 with TRBJ2-7; weak D call: TRBD1 (5 bases). Trimming cost V 5 bases and J 2 bases, with 17 bases left between them. The CDR3 runs to 15 residues. The germline V gene has CDR1 SGHRS and CDR2 YFSETQ. CDR3 sequence reads: CASSLQTAGPYEQYF. The CDR3 DNA, read in part, is TGCGCCAGCAGTCTACAGACGGCAGGGCCCTACGAG.

Notes on this clone: The CDR3 end falls 3 residues outside the read, so it is completed with the germline J gene. The chain is built from TRBV30 and TRBJ2-5, with 9 nucleotides matching TRBD2. The germline CDR1 and CDR2 sequences are GTSNPN and SVGIG (reference sequence). V was clipped by 0 bases and J by 5 bases; unmatched bases: 4. The CDR3 is 14 residues long. The covered CDR3 bases are TGTGCCTGGAGTGTGAAAGCGGGAGGTGAGACC. Protein sequence: CAWSVKAGGET. The whole CDR3 sequence reads CAWSVKAGGETQYF.

Notes on this clone: The read ends 3 residues early relative to the CDR3; the germline J gene fills the gap. The chain links TRBV7-9 to TRBJ2-5; perhaps TRBD2 as D (7 bases). The CDR3 is 14 residues long. CDR1 is SEHNR and CDR2 is FQNEAQ in the germline V gene (reference sequence). V lost 5 bases, J lost 5 bases, and 15 bases lay in between. CDR3 DNA, as far as it was read: TGTGCCAGCAGCCTTCAACAGGGAGGGGAGACC. Amino acid sequence: CASSLQQGGET. The whole CDR3 region reads CASSLQQGGETQYF. Using reference TRBV7-9 and TRBJ2-5 for the parts outside the CDR3, the full variable domain is DTGVSQNPRHKITKRGQNVTFRCDPISEHNRLYWYRQTLGQGPEFLTYFQNEAQLEKSRLLSDRFSAERPKGSFSTLEIQRTEQGDSAMYLCASSLQQGGETQYFGPGTRLLVL.

About this clone: The sequenced fragment ends 3 residues before the CDR3 boundary, so the rest is inferred from the germline J gene. V usage is TRBV18 and J usage is TRBJ2-2; D is possibly TRBD1 (6 bases). The CDR3 has 16 residues. In germline, CDR1 is KGHSH, CDR2 LQKENI. V was pared by 3 bases and J by 5 bases, with 16 bases between. This CDR3 is CASSPERPGQTGELFF. The covered CDR3 bases are TGTGCCAGCTCACCCGAACGCCCCGGACAGACCGGGGAG.

Regarding this clone: Read sequence stops 3 residues before the CDR3 end, and the germline J gene provides the missing end. This chain joins TRBV6-2 or TRBV6-3 and TRBJ1-5; 12 bases are a match to TRBD1. The CDR3 is 15 residues long. V shed 7 bases, J shed 3 bases, and the junction held 4 bases outside the gene matches. Germline CDR1 and CDR2: MNHEY and SVGEGT. The CDR3 reads CASMGTGGFNQPQHF. The CDR3 DNA, read in part, is TGTGCCAGCATGGGGACAGGGGGCTTCAATCAGCCC.

In the case of this clone: The read gets to within 3 residues of the CDR3 end, and the germline J gene fills in the rest. J is TRBJ2-7 and V is TRBV20-1, with a possible D match to TRBD1 (6 bases). V dropped 6 bases and J dropped 4 bases, with 25 bases sitting between them. CDR3 length: 16 amino acids. CDR1 is DFQATT, CDR2 SNEGSKA, per germline (reference sequence). The sequenced CDR3 bases are TGCAGTGCGGATACAGGGACGAGGTTCCAGGCGTACGAG. Translated: CSADTGTRFQAYE. The CDR3 as a whole reads CSADTGTRFQAYEQYF.

Points on this clone: The CDR3 is cut off 3 residues early in the read; its end comes from the germline J gene. V is TRBV20-1 and J is TRBJ1-6; 9 nucleotides agree with TRBD1. The CDR3 has 14 amino acids. V dropped 6 bases and J dropped 7; count of bases not matched to a gene: 7. CDR1 is DFQATT and CDR2 is SNEGSKA in the germline V gene (reference sequence). The CDR3 loop reads CSATGTGKNSPLHF. Incomplete CDR3 DNA: TGCAGTGCGACCGGGACAGGGAAGAATTCACCC.

Concerning this clone: The read halts 3 residues ahead of the CDR3 end, with the missing end drawn from the germline J gene. This chain uses TRBV5-6 with TRBJ2-1, with D uncertain. This CDR3 has 11 residues. The germline V gene encodes CDR1 SGHDT and CDR2 YYEEEE. The V end was cut by 2 bases, the J end by 9 bases, with 6 bases between. CDR3 sequence: CASSFASEQFF. The CDR3 DNA, read in part, is TGTGCCAGCAGCTTCGCGAGTGAG.

As to this clone: The read ends 3 residues shy of where the CDR3 ends; the end is completed using the germline J gene. This rearrangement joins TRBV19 to TRBJ1-2, with no clear D. This CDR3 spans 14 amino acids. Germline V CDR1 and CDR2: LNHDA, SQIVND (reference sequence). The V end was cut by 8 bases, the J end by 3 bases, with 16 bases between. CDR3 amino acids: CASWTSNTYYGYTF. The part of the CDR3 DNA that was read is TGTGCCAGTTGGACTTCAAATACCTACTATGGC.